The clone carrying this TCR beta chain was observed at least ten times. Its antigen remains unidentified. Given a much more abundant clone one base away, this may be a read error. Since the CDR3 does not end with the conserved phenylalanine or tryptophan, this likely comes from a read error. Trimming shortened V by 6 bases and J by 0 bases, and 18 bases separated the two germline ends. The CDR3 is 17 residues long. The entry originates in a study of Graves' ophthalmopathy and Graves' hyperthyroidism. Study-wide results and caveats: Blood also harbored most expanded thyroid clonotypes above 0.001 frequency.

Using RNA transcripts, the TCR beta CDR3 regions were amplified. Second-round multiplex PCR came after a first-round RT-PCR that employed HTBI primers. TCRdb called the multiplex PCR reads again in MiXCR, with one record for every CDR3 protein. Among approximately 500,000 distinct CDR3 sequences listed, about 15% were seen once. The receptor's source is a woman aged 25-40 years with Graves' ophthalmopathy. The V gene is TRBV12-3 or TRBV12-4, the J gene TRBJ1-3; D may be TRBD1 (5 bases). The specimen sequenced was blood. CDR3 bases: TGTGCCAGCAGATCCTCGACAGCGAGGCCCTCTGGAAACACCATATATTCT. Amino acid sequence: CASRSSTARPSGNTIYS.